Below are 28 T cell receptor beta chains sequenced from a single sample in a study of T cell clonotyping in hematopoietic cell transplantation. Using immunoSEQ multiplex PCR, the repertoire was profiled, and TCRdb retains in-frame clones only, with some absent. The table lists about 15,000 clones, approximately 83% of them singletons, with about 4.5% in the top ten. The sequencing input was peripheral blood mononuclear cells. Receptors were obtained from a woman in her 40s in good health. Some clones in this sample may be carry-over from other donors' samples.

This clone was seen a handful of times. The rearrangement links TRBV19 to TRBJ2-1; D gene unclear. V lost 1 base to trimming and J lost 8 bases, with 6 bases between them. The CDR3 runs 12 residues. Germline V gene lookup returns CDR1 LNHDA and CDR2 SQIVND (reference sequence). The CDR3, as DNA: TGTGCCAGTAGTATAGGGATCCATGAGCAGTTCTTC. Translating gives CASSIGIHEQFF. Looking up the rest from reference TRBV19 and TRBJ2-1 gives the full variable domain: DGGITQSPKYLFRKEGQNVTLSCEQNLNHDAMYWYRQDPGQGLRLIYYSQIVNDFQKGDIAEGYSVSREKKESFPLTVTSAQKNPTAFYLCASSIGIHEQFFGPGTRLTVL.

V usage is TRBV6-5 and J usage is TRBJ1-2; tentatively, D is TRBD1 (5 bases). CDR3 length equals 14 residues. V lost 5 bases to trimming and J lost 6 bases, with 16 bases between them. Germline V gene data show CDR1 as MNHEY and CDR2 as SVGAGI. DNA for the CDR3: TGTGCCAGCAGTCCTGGGTGGGGCTACGATGGCTACACCTTC. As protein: CASSPGWGYDGYTF.

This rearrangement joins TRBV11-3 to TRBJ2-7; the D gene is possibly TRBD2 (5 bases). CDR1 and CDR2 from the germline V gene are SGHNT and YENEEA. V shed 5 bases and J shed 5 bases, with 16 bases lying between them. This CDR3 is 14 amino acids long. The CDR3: CASSRLVGSNEQYF. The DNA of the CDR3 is TGTGCCAGCAGCCGGCTTGTGGGGAGTAACGAGCAGTACTTC.

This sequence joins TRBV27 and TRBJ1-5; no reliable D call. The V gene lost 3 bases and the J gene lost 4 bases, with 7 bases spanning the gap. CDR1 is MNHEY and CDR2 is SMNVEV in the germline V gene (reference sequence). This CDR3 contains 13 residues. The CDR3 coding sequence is TGTGCCAGCAGTTTGCACAAGAATCAGCCCCAGCATTTT. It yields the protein CASSLHKNQPQHF.

CDR3 loop: CSTQDRDYGYTF. CDR3 nucleotides: TGCAGCACCCAGGACAGGGACTATGGCTACACCTTC. The J gene is TRBJ1-2, the V gene TRBV29-1, with 8 positions matching TRBD1. There are 12 residues in the CDR3. Germline CDR1 and CDR2: SQVTM and ANQGSEA. Germline trimming cut 8 bases from V and 3 bases from J; bases unmatched to any gene: 5.

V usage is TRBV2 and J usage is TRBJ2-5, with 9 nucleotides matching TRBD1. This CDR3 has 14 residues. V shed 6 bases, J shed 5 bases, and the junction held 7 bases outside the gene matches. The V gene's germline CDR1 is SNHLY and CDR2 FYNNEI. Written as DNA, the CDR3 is TGTGCCAGCAGCGTGGACAGGGGAAGGGAGACCCAGTACTTC. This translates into CASSVDRGRETQYF.

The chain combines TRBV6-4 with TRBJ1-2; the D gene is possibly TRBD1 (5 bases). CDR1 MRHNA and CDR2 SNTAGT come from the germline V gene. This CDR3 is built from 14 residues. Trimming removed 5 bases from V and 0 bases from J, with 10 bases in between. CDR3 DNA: TGTGCCAGCAGTCCGGGACGTTCTAACTATGGCTACACCTTC. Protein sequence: CASSPGRSNYGYTF.

This CDR3 reads CSLQESSYNEQFF. The CDR3 DNA is TGCAGCCTACAGGAAAGCTCCTACAATGAGCAGTTCTTC. J is TRBJ2-1 and V is TRBV29-1, with TRBD1 as a possible D gene (5 bases). The germline gives CDR1 SQVTM, CDR2 ANQGSEA. V was clipped by 8 bases and J by 0 bases, with 11 bases between them. The CDR3 is 13 residues long.

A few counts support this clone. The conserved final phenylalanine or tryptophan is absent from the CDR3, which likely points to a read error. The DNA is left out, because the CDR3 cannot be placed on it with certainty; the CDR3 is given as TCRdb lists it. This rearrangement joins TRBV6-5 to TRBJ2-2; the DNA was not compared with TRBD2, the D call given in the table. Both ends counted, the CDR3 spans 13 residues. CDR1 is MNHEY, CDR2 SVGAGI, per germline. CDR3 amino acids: CASSYSGSGEPFS.

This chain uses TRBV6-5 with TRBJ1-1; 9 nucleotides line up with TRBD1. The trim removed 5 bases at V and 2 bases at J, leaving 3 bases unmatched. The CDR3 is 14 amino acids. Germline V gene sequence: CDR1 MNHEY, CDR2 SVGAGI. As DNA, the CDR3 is TGTGCCAGCAGTAAGACAGGGGGAAACACTGAAGCTTTCTTT. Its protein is CASSKTGGNTEAFF.

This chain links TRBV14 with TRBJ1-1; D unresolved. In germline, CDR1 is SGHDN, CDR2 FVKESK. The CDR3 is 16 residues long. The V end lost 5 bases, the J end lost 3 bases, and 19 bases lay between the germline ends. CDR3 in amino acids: CASSKWVDIPDTEAFF. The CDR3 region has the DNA TGTGCCAGCAGCAAATGGGTAGACATTCCGGACACTGAAGCTTTCTTT.

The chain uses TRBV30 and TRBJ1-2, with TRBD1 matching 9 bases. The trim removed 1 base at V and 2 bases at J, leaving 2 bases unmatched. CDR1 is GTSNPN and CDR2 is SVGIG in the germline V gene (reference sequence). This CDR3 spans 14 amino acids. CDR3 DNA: TGTGCCTGGAGTGCTGGGACAGGGAACTATGGCTACACCTTC. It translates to CAWSAGTGNYGYTF.

CDR3 loop: CASSALATSGSLYEQYF. The CDR3 DNA sequence: TGCGCCAGCAGCGCTCTGGCTACTAGCGGGAGTCTCTACGAGCAGTACTTC. The V gene is TRBV5-1, the J gene TRBJ2-7; TRBD2 aligns across 11 bases. Germline values: CDR1 SGHRS, CDR2 YFSETQ. Unmatched junction bases numbered 12, after V lost 4 bases and J lost 3 bases. The CDR3 runs 17 residues.

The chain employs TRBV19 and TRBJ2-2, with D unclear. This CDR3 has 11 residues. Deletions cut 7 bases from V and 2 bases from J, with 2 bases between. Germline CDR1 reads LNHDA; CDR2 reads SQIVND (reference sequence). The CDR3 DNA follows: TGTGCCAGTATTAACACCGGGGAGCTGTTTTTT. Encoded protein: CASINTGELFF.

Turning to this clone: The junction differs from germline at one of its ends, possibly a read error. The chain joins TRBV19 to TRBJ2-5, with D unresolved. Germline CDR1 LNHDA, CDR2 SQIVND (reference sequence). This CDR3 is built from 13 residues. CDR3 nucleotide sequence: TGCGCCAGTAGTGCAGACTCTCAGGAGACCCAGTACTTC. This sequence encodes CASSADSQETQYF. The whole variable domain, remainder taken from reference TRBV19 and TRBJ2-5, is DGGITQSPKYLFRKEGQNVTLSCEQNLNHDAMYWYRQDPGQGLRLIYYSQIVNDFQKGDIAEGYSVSREKKESFPLTVTSAQKNPTAFYLCASSADSQETQYFGPGTRLLVL.

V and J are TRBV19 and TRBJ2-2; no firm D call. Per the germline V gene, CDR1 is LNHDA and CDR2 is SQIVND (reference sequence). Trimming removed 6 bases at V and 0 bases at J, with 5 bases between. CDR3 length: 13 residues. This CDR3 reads CASSNANTGELFF. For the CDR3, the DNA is TGTGCCAGTAGCAATGCGAACACCGGGGAGCTGTTTTTT.

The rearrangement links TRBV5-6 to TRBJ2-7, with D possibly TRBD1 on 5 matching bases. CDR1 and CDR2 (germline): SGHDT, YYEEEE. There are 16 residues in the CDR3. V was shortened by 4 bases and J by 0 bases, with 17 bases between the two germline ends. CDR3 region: CASSPRFGGASYEQYF. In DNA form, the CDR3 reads TGTGCCAGCAGCCCTCGTTTTGGTGGGGCCTCCTACGAGCAGTACTTC.

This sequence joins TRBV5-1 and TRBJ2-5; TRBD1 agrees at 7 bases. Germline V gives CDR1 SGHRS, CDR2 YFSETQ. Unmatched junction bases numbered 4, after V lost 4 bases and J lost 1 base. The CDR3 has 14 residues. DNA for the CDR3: TGCGCCAGCAGCCCAGGACAGGCCCAAGAGACCCAGTACTTC. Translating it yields CASSPGQAQETQYF. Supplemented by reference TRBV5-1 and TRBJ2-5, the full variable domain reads KAGVTQTPRYLIKTRGQQVTLSCSPISGHRSVSWYQQTPGQGLQFLFEYFSETQRNKGNFPGRFSGRQFSNSRSEMNVSTLELGDSALYLCASSPGQAQETQYFGPGTRLLVL.

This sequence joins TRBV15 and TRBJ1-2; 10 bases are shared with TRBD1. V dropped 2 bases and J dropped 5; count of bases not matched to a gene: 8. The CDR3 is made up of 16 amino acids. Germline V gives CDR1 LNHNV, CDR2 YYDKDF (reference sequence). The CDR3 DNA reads TGTGCCACCAGCAGAAGACAGGGGGCGCTGGAATATGGCTACACCTTC. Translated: CATSRRQGALEYGYTF.

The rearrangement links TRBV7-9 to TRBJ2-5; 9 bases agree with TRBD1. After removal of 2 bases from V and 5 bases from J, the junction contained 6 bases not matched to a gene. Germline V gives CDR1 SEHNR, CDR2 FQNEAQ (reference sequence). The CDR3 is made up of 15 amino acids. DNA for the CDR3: TGTGCCAGCAGCTTACGGGGACAGGGTGGGGAGACCCAGTACTTC. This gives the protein CASSLRGQGGETQYF.

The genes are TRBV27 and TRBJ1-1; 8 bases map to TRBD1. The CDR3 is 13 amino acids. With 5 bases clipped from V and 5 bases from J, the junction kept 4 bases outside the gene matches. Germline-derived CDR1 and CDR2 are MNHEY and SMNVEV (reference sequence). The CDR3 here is CASSIRGLTEAFF. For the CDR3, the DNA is TGTGCCAGCAGTATCAGGGGGCTAACTGAAGCTTTCTTT.

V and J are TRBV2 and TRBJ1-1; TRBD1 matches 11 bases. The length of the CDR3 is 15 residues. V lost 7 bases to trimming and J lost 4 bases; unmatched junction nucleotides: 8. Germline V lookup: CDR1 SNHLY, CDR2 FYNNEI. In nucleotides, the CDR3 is TGTGCCAGCATGCGGGACAGGGGGGAGGGCACTGAAGCTTTCTTT. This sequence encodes CASMRDRGEGTEAFF.

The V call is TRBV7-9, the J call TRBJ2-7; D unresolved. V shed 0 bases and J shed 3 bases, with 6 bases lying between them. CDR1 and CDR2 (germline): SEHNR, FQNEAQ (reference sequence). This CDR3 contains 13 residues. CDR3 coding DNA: TGTGCCAGCAGCTTAGCCAGTCTCTACGAGCAGTACTTC. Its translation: CASSLASLYEQYF.

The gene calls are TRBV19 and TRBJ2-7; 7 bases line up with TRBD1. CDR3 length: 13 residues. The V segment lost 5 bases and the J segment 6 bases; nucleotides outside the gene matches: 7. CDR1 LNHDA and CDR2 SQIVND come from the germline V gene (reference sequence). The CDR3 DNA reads TGTGCCAGTAGTTTCACAGGGGTGGGCGAGCAGTACTTC. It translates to CASSFTGVGEQYF. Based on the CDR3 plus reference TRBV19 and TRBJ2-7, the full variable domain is DGGITQSPKYLFRKEGQNVTLSCEQNLNHDAMYWYRQDPGQGLRLIYYSQIVNDFQKGDIAEGYSVSREKKESFPLTVTSAQKNPTAFYLCASSFTGVGEQYFGPGTRLTVT.

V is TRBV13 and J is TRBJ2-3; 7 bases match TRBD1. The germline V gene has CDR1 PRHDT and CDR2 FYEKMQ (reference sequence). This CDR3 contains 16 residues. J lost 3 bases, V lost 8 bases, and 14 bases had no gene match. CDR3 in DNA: TGTGCCAGCGGCCTCAACCAGGGGGTGGGGACAGATACGCAGTATTTT. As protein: CASGLNQGVGTDTQYF.

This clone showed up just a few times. The CDR3 reads CASSPGVAREAFF. CDR3 coding DNA: TGTGCCAGCAGCCCAGGGGTAGCGAGAGAAGCTTTCTTT. The chain carries TRBV11-1 and TRBJ1-1; D perhaps matches TRBD1 (6 bases). The CDR3 is 13 residues long. The germline V and J ends were trimmed by 5 bases and 8 bases, with 15 bases remaining between them. The germline V gene encodes CDR1 SGHAT and CDR2 FQDESV (reference sequence).

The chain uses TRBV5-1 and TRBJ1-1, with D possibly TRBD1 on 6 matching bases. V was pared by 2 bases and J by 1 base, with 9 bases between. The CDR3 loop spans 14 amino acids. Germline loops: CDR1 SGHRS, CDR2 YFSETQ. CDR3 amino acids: CASSFGQTNTEAFF. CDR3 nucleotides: TGCGCCAGCAGCTTTGGACAGACGAACACTGAAGCTTTCTTT.

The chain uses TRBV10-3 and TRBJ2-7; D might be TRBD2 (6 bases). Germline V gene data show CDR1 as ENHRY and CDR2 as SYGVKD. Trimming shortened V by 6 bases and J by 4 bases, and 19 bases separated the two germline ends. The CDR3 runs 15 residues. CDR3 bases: TGTGCCATCAGCGCCGCCTCTCGCGGGGTTTACGAGCAGTACTTC. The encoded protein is CAISAASRGVYEQYF.